The rows below give T cell receptor beta chains drawn from one sample of a study of cytomegalovirus exposure and HLA in healthy donors. Some clones are missing from TCRdb's copy, which holds only in-frame ones; the method was immunoSEQ multiplex PCR. The table has about 120,000 clones, 77% seen once; the top ten hold around 9.9%. The sample was PBMCs. The receptors were gathered from a man aged 35-49 years in good health and CMV-seropositive. Each CDR3 is given with its conserved first and last residue. A D gene is named only where the DNA matches it firmly.

cdr3_length	j_call	d_call	v_call	cdr3_aa
14	TRBJ1-1	TRBD1	TRBV18	CASSTGQGATEAFF
13	TRBJ1-1	TRBD1	TRBV19	CASTKTGRSEAFF
15	TRBJ2-2	TRBD1	TRBV10-3	CAIRPGQGDTGELFF
17	TRBJ2-5	TRBD2	TRBV4-3	CASSQEVRTSGQETQYF
14	TRBJ2-7	.	TRBV30	CAWSGSGPTGEQYF
15	TRBJ2-7	TRBD1	TRBV27	CASSLATGELYEQYF
14	TRBJ1-6	TRBD1	TRBV28	CASRPDRVRSPLHF
14	TRBJ2-7	.	TRBV7-2	CASSFGGALGEQYF
16	TRBJ2-3	TRBD1	TRBV5-6	CASSSPGTANSNTQYF
15	TRBJ2-7	TRBD2	TRBV28	CASSFIQRGIHEQYF
14	TRBJ1-1	.	TRBV7-8	CASAQDRRNPYAFF
18	TRBJ2-3	TRBD2	TRBV4-2	CASSHTPYAGGPPDTQYF
15	TRBJ1-6	.	TRBV4-3	CASSQDYSYNSPLHF
17	TRBJ1-2	.	TRBV21-1	CASSKNPMSGGWSGYTF
16	TRBJ2-1	.	TRBV6-5	CASSYRGQWSYNEQFF
17	TRBJ1-5	.	TRBV4-3	CASSQDPGVGTISPQHF
16	TRBJ1-4	TRBD1	TRBV28	CASSRTSRTGYEKLFF
15	TRBJ2-7	.	TRBV6-5	CASSYDQRRPYEQYF
16	TRBJ1-4	.	TRBV18	CASSPQGVGTNEKLFF
14	TRBJ1-4	.	TRBV6-6	CASSPGQFNEKLFF
15	TRBJ2-3	TRBD2	TRBV5-5	CASSFRGDPSDTQYF
15	TRBJ1-6	.	TRBV2	CASSDLRGNNSPLHF
13	TRBJ1-1	.	TRBV25-1	CASSDQGRQGAFF
17	TRBJ1-2	TRBD1	TRBV7-2	CASSLGAPGQGNYGYTF
15	TRBJ1-5	.	TRBV28	CASSLAGKGNQPQHF
14	TRBJ2-7	TRBD2	TRBV5-1	CASKGGGIDYEQYF
15	TRBJ1-4	.	TRBV5-1	CASSLAPPGDRKTVF
11	TRBJ2-5	.	TRBV5-4	CASSLRETQYF
16	TRBJ1-5	.	TRBV28	CASSLSGVLSNQPQHF
15	TRBJ1-3	.	TRBV5-1	CASSLGPGTGNTIYF
14	TRBJ2-7	TRBD1	TRBV6-5	CASSRDRSTYEQYF
17	TRBJ1-1	TRBD1	TRBV5-1	CASSLGDRGRRSTEAFF
13	TRBJ2-1	.	TRBV9	CASSVWERGTQFF
18	TRBJ2-7	TRBD2	TRBV4-2	CASSQVGPGTSLSYEQYF
16	TRBJ2-2	TRBD2	TRBV5-1	CASSFSGGFDTGELFF
15	TRBJ1-5	TRBD1	TRBV6-1	CATGRDRGSSQPQHF